What follows are 19 T cell receptor beta chains derived from one specimen sequenced in a study of blood T cell repertoires in COVID-19. Data came from immunoSEQ multiplex PCR; TCRdb stores just in-frame clones and leaves some out. The data show about 240,000 clones, around 83% seen once. Sequenced material: peripheral blood. These receptors were taken from a woman aged 50 to 60 with COVID-19, enrolled during active disease.

The CDR3 here is CASSIQGTYNSPLHF. The DNA for the CDR3 is TGTGCCAGCAGTATCCAGGGAACCTATAATTCACCCCTCCACTTT. The chain uses TRBV27 and TRBJ1-6, with D perhaps matching TRBD1 (5 bases). V lost 5 bases to trimming and J lost 2 bases, with 10 bases between them. This CDR3 is 15 amino acids long. Per germline, CDR1 MNHEY and CDR2 SMNVEV (reference sequence).

This clone occurred once. The rearrangement links TRBV5-4 to TRBJ2-1; possibly TRBD2 for D (5 bases). The CDR3 totals 17 residues. In germline, CDR1 is SGHNT, CDR2 YYREEE (reference sequence). V was pared by 6 bases and J by 0 bases, with 19 bases between. The CDR3 DNA reads as TGTGCCAGCACCCCCTCGGGCGTAGGGAGCTCCTACAATGAGCAGTTCTTC. Protein sequence: CASTPSGVGSSYNEQFF.

The chain is built from TRBV19 and TRBJ2-5; no clear D gene. Germline-derived CDR1 and CDR2 are LNHDA and SQIVND (reference sequence). CDR3 size: 16 residues. V shed 1 base and J shed 0 bases, with 12 bases lying between them. CDR3 coding DNA: TGTGCCAGTAGTATAGTTGTAGAACGGTACCAAGAGACCCAGTACTTC. Amino acids: CASSIVVERYQETQYF.

The rearrangement joins TRBV19 to TRBJ1-5; TRBD1 agrees at 9 bases. CDR3 length: 15 amino acids. The germline CDR1 and CDR2 sequences are LNHDA and SQIVND (reference sequence). With V trimmed by 3 bases and J by 3 bases, 3 bases remained unmatched. CDR3 in amino acids: CASSMDRGSNQPQHF. CDR3 DNA: TGTGCCAGTAGTATGGACAGGGGATCCAATCAGCCCCAGCATTTT.

The chain links TRBV29-1 to TRBJ1-1; D is ambiguous. Germline V gene data show CDR1 as SQVTM and CDR2 as ANQGSEA. The length of the CDR3 is 12 residues. The V gene lost 5 bases and the J gene lost 2 bases, with 9 bases spanning the gap. The CDR3 DNA reads as TGCAGCGTTCGACACCCCAACACTGAAGCTTTCTTT. Amino acid sequence: CSVRHPNTEAFF.

The table lists this clone with a few counts. CDR3 bases: TGTGCCAGCAGCTTAGGACTGACCCTAGGCGAGCAGTACTTC. Translated: CASSLGLTLGEQYF. The chain couples TRBV11-2 to TRBJ2-7; no firm D call. The ends were cut back, 1 base at V and 6 bases at J, with 13 bases in the middle. This CDR3 has 14 residues. The germline CDR1 and CDR2 sequences are SGHAT and FQNNGV.

The chain employs TRBV7-8 and TRBJ2-7; a possible D gene is TRBD1 (5 bases). V gave up 3 bases and J gave up 7 bases, with 13 bases separating them. The CDR3 consists of 13 residues. Germline CDR1 and CDR2: SGHVS and FQNEAQ. Here the CDR3 DNA reads TGTGCCAGCAGCTTTGACTCAGGGATGGAGCAGTACGTC. This sequence encodes CASSFDSGMEQYV.

The rearrangement joins TRBV19 to TRBJ2-7; unclear D gene. The V and J ends lost 1 base and 0 bases respectively, with 7 bases between them. Germline CDR1 LNHDA, CDR2 SQIVND (reference sequence). CDR3 size: 14 residues. The CDR3 spells CASSIGVTSYEQYF. Here the CDR3 DNA reads TGTGCCAGTAGTATAGGAGTTACCTCCTACGAGCAGTACTTC. Filled out from reference TRBV19 and TRBJ2-7, the complete variable domain reads DGGITQSPKYLFRKEGQNVTLSCEQNLNHDAMYWYRQDPGQGLRLIYYSQIVNDFQKGDIAEGYSVSREKKESFPLTVTSAQKNPTAFYLCASSIGVTSYEQYFGPGTRLTVT.

This clone was counted only a few times. The chain has TRBV5-4 and TRBJ1-1, with TRBD1 as a possible D gene (5 bases). This CDR3 region has 14 residues. V was shortened by 3 bases and J by 8 bases, with 17 bases between the two germline ends. Germline V CDR1 and CDR2: SGHNT, YYREEE (reference sequence). The CDR3 is CASSSPEGRGEAFF. CDR3 sequence (DNA): TGTGCCAGCAGCTCCCCCGAGGGACGGGGGGAAGCTTTCTTT.

About this clone: Other nucleotide sequences in the sample specify the same CDR3. This chain uses TRBV14 with TRBJ2-5; TRBD1 aligns across 7 bases. Germline CDR1 and CDR2: SGHDN and FVKESK. The CDR3 covers 15 residues. V was clipped by 1 base and J by 1 base; unmatched bases: 3. CDR3 residues: CASSQVPGGQETQYF. In DNA, the CDR3 is TGTGCCAGCAGCCAAGTTCCAGGGGGCCAAGAGACCCAGTACTTC.

Points on this clone: Sequence at one end of the junction differs from germline and may be a read error. The chain has TRBV2 and TRBJ2-5; weak D call: TRBD1 (6 bases). From germline, CDR1 is SNHLY and CDR2 FYNNEI. The CDR3 runs 14 residues. The CDR3 here is CASKGTRAQGTQYF. As DNA, the CDR3 is TGTGCCAGCAAAGGGACACGGGCACAAGGGACCCAGTACTTC.

The sample holds one count of this clone. The V call is TRBV4-3, the J call TRBJ2-4, with 12 bases aligning to TRBD2. Germline CDR1 reads LGHNA; CDR2 reads YSLEER. J was trimmed by 4 bases and V by 0 bases; bases with no gene match: 4. The CDR3 contains 17 residues. The CDR3 DNA follows: TGCGCCAGCAGCCAAGATGGCCTAGCGGGGGGGAAAAACATTCAGTACTTC. Its translation: CASSQDGLAGGKNIQYF.

The chain links TRBV30 to TRBJ2-1; D not resolved. CDR1 GTSNPN and CDR2 SVGIG come from the germline V gene (reference sequence). V was shortened by 4 bases and J by 8 bases, with 9 bases between the two germline ends. The CDR3 spans 11 residues. This chain's CDR3 is CAWTHRDEQFF. Written as DNA, the CDR3 is TGTGCCTGGACCCATCGGGATGAGCAGTTCTTC.

This chain uses TRBV28 with TRBJ1-5, with a possible D match to TRBD1 (5 bases). Trimming left V 5 bases short and J 7 bases short, with 21 bases between. Germline V CDR1 and CDR2: MDHEN, SYDVKM. This CDR3 region has 16 residues. The DNA for the CDR3 is TGTGCCAGCAGTCCCCGGGGCGGGGTTTACGGCCAGCCCCAGCATTTT. It yields the protein CASSPRGGVYGQPQHF. Using reference TRBV28 and TRBJ1-5 for the parts outside the CDR3, the full variable domain is DVKVTQSSRYLVKRTGEKVFLECVQDMDHENMFWYRQDPGLGLRLIYFSYDVKMKEKGDIPEGYSVSREKKERFSLILESASTNQTSMYLCASSPRGGVYGQPQHFGDGTRLSIL.

The rearrangement uses TRBV18 and TRBJ1-1, with D perhaps matching TRBD1 (5 bases). Germline V lookup: CDR1 KGHSH, CDR2 LQKENI. The length of the CDR3 is 15 residues. The ends were cut back, 1 base at V and 3 bases at J, with 12 bases in the middle. CDR3 DNA sequence: TGTGCCAGCTCACCACTCGAAGGGGTTCACACTGAAGCTTTCTTT. Protein sequence: CASSPLEGVHTEAFF.

The chain couples TRBV5-1 to TRBJ1-1; TRBD1 might be the D (5 bases). The germline V gene has CDR1 SGHRS and CDR2 YFSETQ. This CDR3 has 15 amino acids. Trimming took 5 bases from V and 3 from J, leaving 17 bases between them. The CDR3 DNA reads as TGCGCCAGCAGATTCGGGGGGTCGTCGGACACTGAAGCTTTCTTT. The encoded protein is CASRFGGSSDTEAFF.

The V gene is TRBV27, the J gene TRBJ2-3; a possible D gene is TRBD1 (5 bases). The CDR3 totals 18 residues. Trimming cost V 5 bases and J 1 base, with 22 bases left between them. The V gene's germline CDR1 is MNHEY and CDR2 SMNVEV (reference sequence). This CDR3 is CASSLNLGHPRRTDTQYF. In nucleotides, the CDR3 is TGTGCCAGCAGTCTCAACTTAGGACACCCAAGGCGCACAGATACGCAGTATTTT.

This sequence joins TRBV11-2 and TRBJ2-1; D might be TRBD2 (6 bases). The CDR3 consists of 13 residues. V gave up 6 bases and J gave up 4 bases, with 10 bases separating them. CDR1 and CDR2 (germline): SGHAT, FQNNGV. The CDR3 DNA reads as TGTGCCAGCAGTTTTGGGGGGTACAATGAGCAGTTCTTC. Translated: CASSFGGYNEQFF.

Only a few counts were recorded for this clone. The V gene is TRBV5-1, the J gene TRBJ2-3; 8 nucleotides match TRBD1. There are 15 residues in the CDR3. Germline trimming cut 5 bases from V and 4 bases from J; bases unmatched to any gene: 9. The V gene's germline CDR1 is SGHRS and CDR2 YFSETQ. The CDR3 loop reads CASRTQGAESDTQYF. CDR3 bases: TGCGCCAGCAGGACCCAGGGGGCAGAATCAGATACGCAGTATTTT.